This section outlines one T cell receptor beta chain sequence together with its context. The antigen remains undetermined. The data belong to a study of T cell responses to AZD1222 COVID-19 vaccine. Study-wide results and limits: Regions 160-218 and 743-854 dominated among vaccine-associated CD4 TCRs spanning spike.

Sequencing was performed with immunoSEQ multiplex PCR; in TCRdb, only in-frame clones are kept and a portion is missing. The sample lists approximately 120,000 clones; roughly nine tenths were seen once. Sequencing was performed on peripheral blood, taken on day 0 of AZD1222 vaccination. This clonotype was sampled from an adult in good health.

CDR3 region: CASSRQTWTYEQYF. In DNA form, the CDR3 reads TGTGCCAGCAGTAGGCAGACCTGGACCTACGAGCAGTACTTC. This chain connects TRBV28 to TRBJ2-7, with D unclear. This CDR3 is 14 amino acids long. V was clipped by 5 bases and J by 2 bases, with 13 bases between them. CDR1 is MDHEN and CDR2 is SYDVKM in the germline V gene.